This T cell receptor beta chain appears in the sequencing data of a study of long-term antiretroviral therapy in people with HIV. CDR3 length: 14 residues. The germline CDR1 and CDR2 sequences are SQVTM and ANQGSEA. Unmatched junction bases numbered 2, after V lost 1 base and J lost 4 bases. In regard to this clone: Its target is not known.

Runs used v3.0 of the immunoSEQ assay and were done at survey level. Libraries were prepared by immunoSEQ multiplex PCR; TCRdb keeps only in-frame clonotypes and omits some of them. The sample has 30,000 to 40,000 clones, 79% seen once. Broader study findings: Pre-ART expanded TRB clones stayed dominant throughout, though often decreasing after ART.

Material: unsorted PBMCs, obtained 1.9 years after starting antiretroviral therapy. The TCR originated in a man aged 18 to 30 with HIV. The rearrangement uses TRBV29-1 and TRBJ2-1; the match to TRBD2 covers 9 bases. CDR3 sequence (DNA): TGCAGCGTTGAAGGGCGGGGGGGTTACAATGAGCAGTTCTTC. Translating gives CSVEGRGGYNEQFF.